This T cell receptor (beta chain) stems from a study of cytotoxic CD8 clonotypes in ibrutinib-treated CLL. Across the whole study: Among the patients, some eleven presented as relapsed/refractory and about 14 as treatment-naive; roughly 17 showed unmutated IGHV. Whole-study findings and limits: Exceeding age-matched healthy donors, baseline clonality also tracked the counts of circulating CD8+ T cells. Clonality grew at ibrutinib response; at progression, it decreased back toward baseline.

As input for TCR beta libraries, about 2 micrograms of genomic DNA came from cryopreserved PBMCs. The CDR3 extends over 14 amino acids. The germline V gene has CDR1 KGHSH and CDR2 LQKENI. The V end was cut by 5 bases, the J end by 10 bases, with 15 bases between. In regard to this clone: Its target is unknown.

The table came from immunoSEQ multiplex PCR; TCRdb's copy has only in-frame clones and leaves some out. The table records 330,000 or so clones, roughly 71% of them present only once. The chain links TRBV18 to TRBJ1-6; D not resolved. The source was PBMCs, collected after 36 months of ibrutinib treatment. The TCR comes from a human donor with chronic lymphocytic leukemia. CDR3: CASSTRGQLSPLHF. CDR3 coding DNA: TGTGCCAGCTCAACACGAGGGCAGCTATCACCCCTCCACTTT.